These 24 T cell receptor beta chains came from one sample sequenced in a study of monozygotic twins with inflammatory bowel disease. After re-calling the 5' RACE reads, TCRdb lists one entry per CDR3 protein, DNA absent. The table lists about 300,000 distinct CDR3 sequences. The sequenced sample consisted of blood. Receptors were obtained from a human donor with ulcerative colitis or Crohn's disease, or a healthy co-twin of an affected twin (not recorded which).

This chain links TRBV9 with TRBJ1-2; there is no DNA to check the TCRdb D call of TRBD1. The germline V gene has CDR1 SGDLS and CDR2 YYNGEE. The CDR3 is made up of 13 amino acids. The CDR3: CASSPDRSYGYTF.

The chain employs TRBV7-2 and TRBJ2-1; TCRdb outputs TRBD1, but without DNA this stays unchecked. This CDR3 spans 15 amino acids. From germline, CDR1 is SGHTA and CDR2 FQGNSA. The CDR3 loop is CASSWGSSSYNEQFF.

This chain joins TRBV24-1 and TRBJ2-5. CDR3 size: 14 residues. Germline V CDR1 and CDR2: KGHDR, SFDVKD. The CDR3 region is CATSYSRGGETQYF.

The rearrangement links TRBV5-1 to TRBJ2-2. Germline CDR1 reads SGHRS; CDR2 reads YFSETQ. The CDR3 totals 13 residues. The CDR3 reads CASSLLCTGELFF.

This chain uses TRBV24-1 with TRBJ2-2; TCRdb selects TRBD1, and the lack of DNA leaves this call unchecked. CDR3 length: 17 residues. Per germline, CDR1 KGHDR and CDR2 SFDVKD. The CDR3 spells CATSDFPGTGSTGELFF.

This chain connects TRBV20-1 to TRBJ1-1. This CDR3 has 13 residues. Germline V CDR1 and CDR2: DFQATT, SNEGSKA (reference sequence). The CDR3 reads CSARPSLNTEAFF.

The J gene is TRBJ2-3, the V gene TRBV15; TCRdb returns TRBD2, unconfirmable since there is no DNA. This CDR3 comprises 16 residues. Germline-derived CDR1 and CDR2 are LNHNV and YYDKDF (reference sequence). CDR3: CATSREVAQRADTQYF.

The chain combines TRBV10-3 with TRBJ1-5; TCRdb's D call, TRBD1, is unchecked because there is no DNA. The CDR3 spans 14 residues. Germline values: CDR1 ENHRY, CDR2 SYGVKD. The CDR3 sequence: CAISERGSNQPQHF.

The CDR3 spells CSARVGGRADEQFF. The V gene is TRBV20-1, the J gene TRBJ2-1; the TCRdb D gene call, TRBD2, has no DNA to confirm it. Looked up from germline, CDR1 is DFQATT and CDR2 is SNEGSKA (reference sequence). The CDR3 is 14 residues long.

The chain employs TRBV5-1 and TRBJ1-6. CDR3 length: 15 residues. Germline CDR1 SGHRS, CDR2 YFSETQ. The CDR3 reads CASSGSQGPNSPLHF.

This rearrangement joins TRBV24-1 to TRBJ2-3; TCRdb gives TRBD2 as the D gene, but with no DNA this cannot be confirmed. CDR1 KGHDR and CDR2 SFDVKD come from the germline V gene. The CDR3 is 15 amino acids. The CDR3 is CATSDAVSGLAGLYF.

This chain's CDR3 is CASSFSGSQPQHF. The chain has TRBV27 and TRBJ1-5. Germline V gene sequence: CDR1 MNHEY, CDR2 SMNVEV (reference sequence). The CDR3 sequence is 13 residues long.

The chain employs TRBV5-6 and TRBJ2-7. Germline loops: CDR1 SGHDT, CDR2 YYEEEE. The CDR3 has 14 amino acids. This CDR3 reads CASSLVGYTYEQYF.

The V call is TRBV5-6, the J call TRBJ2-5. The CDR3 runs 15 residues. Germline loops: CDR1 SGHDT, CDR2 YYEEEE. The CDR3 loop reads CASSLEVAYQETQYF.

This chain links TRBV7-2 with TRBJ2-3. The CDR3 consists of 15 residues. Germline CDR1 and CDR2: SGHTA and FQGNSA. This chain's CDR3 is CASSFGGLGSDTQYF.

The CDR3 reads CSVTPPGALNTEAFF. The chain couples TRBV20-1 to TRBJ1-1; without DNA, the TCRdb call of TRBD1 cannot be checked. This CDR3 spans 15 amino acids. Looked up from germline, CDR1 is DFQATT and CDR2 is SNEGSKA (reference sequence).

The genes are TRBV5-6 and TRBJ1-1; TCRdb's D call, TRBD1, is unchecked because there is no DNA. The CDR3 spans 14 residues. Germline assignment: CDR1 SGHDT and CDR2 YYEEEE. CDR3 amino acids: CASSSTQGLPEAFF.

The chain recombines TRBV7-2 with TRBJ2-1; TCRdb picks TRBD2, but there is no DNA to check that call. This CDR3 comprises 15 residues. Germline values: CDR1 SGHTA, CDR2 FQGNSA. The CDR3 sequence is CASSSWTRSGNEQFF.

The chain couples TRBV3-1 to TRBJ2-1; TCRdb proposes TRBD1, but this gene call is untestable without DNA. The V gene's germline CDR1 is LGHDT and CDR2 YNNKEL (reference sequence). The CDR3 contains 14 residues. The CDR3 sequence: CASMVGAGYNEQFF.

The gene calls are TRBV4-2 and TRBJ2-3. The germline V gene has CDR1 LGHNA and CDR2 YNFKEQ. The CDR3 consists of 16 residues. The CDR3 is CASSQDKDGSTDTQYF.

CDR3 sequence reads: CASSYSVSQETQYF. This chain uses TRBV6-2 or TRBV6-3 with TRBJ2-5. From germline, CDR1 is MNHEY and CDR2 SVGEGT. The CDR3 sequence is 14 residues long.

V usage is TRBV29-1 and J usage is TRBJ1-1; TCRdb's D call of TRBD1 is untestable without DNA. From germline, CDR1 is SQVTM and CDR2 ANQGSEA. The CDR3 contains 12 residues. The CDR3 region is CSSRTGRTEAFF.

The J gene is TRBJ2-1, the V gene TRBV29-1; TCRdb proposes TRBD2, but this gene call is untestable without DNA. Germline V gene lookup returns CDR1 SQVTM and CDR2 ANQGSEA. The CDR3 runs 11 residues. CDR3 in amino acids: CSVKTSREQFF.

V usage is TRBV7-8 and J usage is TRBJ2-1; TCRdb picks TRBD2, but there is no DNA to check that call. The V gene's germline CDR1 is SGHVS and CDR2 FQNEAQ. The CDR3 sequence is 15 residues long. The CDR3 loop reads CASSQREGPGNEQFF. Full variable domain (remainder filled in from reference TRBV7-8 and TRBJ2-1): GAGVSQSPRYKVAKRGQDVALRCDPISGHVSLFWYQQALGQGPEFLTYFQNEAQLDKSGLPSDRFFAERPEGSVSTLKIQRTQQEDSAVYLCASSQREGPGNEQFFGPGTRLTVL.